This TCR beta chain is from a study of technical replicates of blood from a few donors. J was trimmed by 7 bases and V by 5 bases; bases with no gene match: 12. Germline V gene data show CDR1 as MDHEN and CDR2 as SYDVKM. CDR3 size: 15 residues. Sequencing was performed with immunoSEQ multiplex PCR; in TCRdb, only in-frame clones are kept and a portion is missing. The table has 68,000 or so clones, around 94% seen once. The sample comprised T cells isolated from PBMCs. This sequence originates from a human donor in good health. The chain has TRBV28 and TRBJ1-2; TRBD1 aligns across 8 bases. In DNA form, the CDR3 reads TGTGCCAGCAGTCCGGTGGACAGGGAGCTGCCTGGCTACACCTTC. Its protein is CASSPVDRELPGYTF.